This entry lists 17 T cell receptor beta chains sequenced from one sample in a study of cytomegalovirus exposure and HLA in healthy donors. Primers: 60 Vbeta forward and 13 Jbeta reverse. Only in-frame clones appear in the TCRdb table, and some are missing; sequencing was by immunoSEQ multiplex PCR. The table lists 65,000 to 90,000 clones, around 72% of them singletons. Sequences were obtained from PBMCs. The receptors were sampled from a woman between 40 and 50 years old in good health and CMV-seropositive.

This clone was detected only once. V is TRBV18 and J is TRBJ1-6; 7 bases align to TRBD1. The V and J ends lost 5 bases and 6 bases, in that order; junction bases with no gene match: 4. From germline, CDR1 is KGHSH and CDR2 LQKENI. This CDR3 contains 14 residues. CDR3 DNA: TGTGCCAGCTCATCCGGACAGGCTAATTCACCCCTCCACTTT. This codes for CASSSGQANSPLHF.

This clone has only one observation. The rearrangement uses TRBV6-5 and TRBJ2-7; 7 positions match TRBD2. The CDR3 covers 14 residues. With 9 bases clipped from V and 1 base from J, the junction kept 9 bases outside the gene matches. Germline CDR1 reads MNHEY; CDR2 reads SVGAGI. CDR3 sequence: CASKRGRESYEQYF. The CDR3 DNA follows: TGTGCCAGTAAGCGGGGCAGGGAGTCCTACGAGCAGTACTTC.

CDR3 DNA: TGTGCCAGCAGTTTTGGCGGGGGGACTCCCGTTGAAAAACTGTTTTTT. This encodes CASSFGGGTPVEKLFF. The chain carries TRBV27 and TRBJ1-4, with a tentative D call TRBD1 (5 bases). Germline values: CDR1 MNHEY, CDR2 SMNVEV (reference sequence). The V end was cut by 3 bases, the J end by 7 bases, with 18 bases between. The CDR3 runs to 16 residues.

This rearrangement joins TRBV7-3 to TRBJ2-2; D perhaps matches TRBD2 (5 bases). The length of the CDR3 is 16 residues. V was clipped by 2 bases and J by 2 bases, with 12 bases between them. The germline V gene encodes CDR1 SGHTA and CDR2 FQGTGA. The CDR3, as DNA: TGTGCCAGCAGCTTACTTCCCCGGGGTAACACCGGGGAGCTGTTTTTT. Translated, it gives CASSLLPRGNTGELFF.

This chain connects TRBV7-3 to TRBJ1-1; 8 bases are a match to TRBD1. Germline-derived CDR1 and CDR2 are SGHTA and FQGTGA. V trimming: 0 bases; J trimming: 1 base; junction bases outside the gene matches: 1. This CDR3 spans 15 amino acids. The CDR3: CASSLTGQGNTEAFF. DNA for the CDR3: TGTGCCAGCAGCTTAACTGGACAGGGGAACACTGAAGCTTTCTTT.

The chain joins TRBV29-1 to TRBJ2-5; TRBD1 agrees at 7 bases. This CDR3 comprises 14 residues. The V gene's germline CDR1 is SQVTM and CDR2 ANQGSEA. V gave up 0 bases and J gave up 4 bases; unmatched junction bases: 5. The CDR3 here is CSVEDSRGRETQYF. The CDR3 DNA sequence: TGCAGCGTTGAAGATTCGAGGGGGCGAGAGACCCAGTACTTC. Full variable domain (remainder filled in from reference TRBV29-1 and TRBJ2-5): SAVISQKPSRDICQRGTSLTIQCQVDSQVTMMFWYRQQPGQSLTLIATANQGSEATYESGFVIDKFPISRPNLTFSTLTVSNMSPEDSSIYLCSVEDSRGRETQYFGPGTRLLVL.

The table lists this clone with a count of one. The rearrangement links TRBV19 to TRBJ2-7, with TRBD2 identical over 8 bases. After removal of 5 bases from V and 2 bases from J, the junction contained 8 bases not matched to a gene. The CDR3 totals 15 residues. The V gene's germline CDR1 is LNHDA and CDR2 SQIVND (reference sequence). CDR3 sequence (DNA): TGTGCCAGTAGTCCAGAAGCGGGGGTAACCTACGAGCAGTACTTC. This encodes CASSPEAGVTYEQYF.

The chain has TRBV5-1 and TRBJ2-5; 9 positions agree with TRBD1. The CDR3 is 17 residues long. Trimming took 7 bases from V and 5 from J; bases not matched to a gene: 18. Germline assignment: CDR1 SGHRS and CDR2 YFSETQ. The CDR3 sequence: CASATIPGTGYGETQYF. The CDR3 nucleotides are TGCGCCAGCGCCACGATTCCCGGGACAGGGTATGGGGAGACCCAGTACTTC. Looking up the rest from reference TRBV5-1 and TRBJ2-5 gives the full variable domain: KAGVTQTPRYLIKTRGQQVTLSCSPISGHRSVSWYQQTPGQGLQFLFEYFSETQRNKGNFPGRFSGRQFSNSRSEMNVSTLELGDSALYLCASATIPGTGYGETQYFGPGTRLLVL.

The chain links TRBV6-5 to TRBJ2-7, with D possibly matching TRBD1 (6 bases). Trimming pared 2 bases from V and 4 bases from J, leaving 15 bases between. Germline V gene data show CDR1 as MNHEY and CDR2 as SVGAGI. CDR3 length: 15 residues. In DNA form, the CDR3 reads TGTGCCAGCAGTTACCACGGGACACTTAAGTACGAGCAGTACTTC. Residues: CASSYHGTLKYEQYF.

V gene TRBV7-9 combines with J gene TRBJ2-2; maybe TRBD1 (6 bases). V lost 5 bases, J lost 2 bases, and 15 bases lay in between. Germline V gene data show CDR1 as SEHNR and CDR2 as FQNEAQ (reference sequence). This CDR3 has 16 amino acids. The CDR3 is CASSAGNRENTGELFF. The CDR3 DNA reads as TGTGCCAGCAGCGCCGGGAACAGGGAAAACACCGGGGAGCTGTTTTTT. The whole variable domain, filled in from reference TRBV7-9 and TRBJ2-2, reads DTGVSQNPRHKITKRGQNVTFRCDPISEHNRLYWYRQTLGQGPEFLTYFQNEAQLEKSRLLSDRFSAERPKGSFSTLEIQRTEQGDSAMYLCASSAGNRENTGELFFGEGSRLTVL.

The chain has TRBV6-5 and TRBJ1-1, with D maybe TRBD1 (5 bases). CDR1 and CDR2 (germline): MNHEY, SVGAGI. The V gene lost 1 base and the J gene lost 1 base, with 10 bases spanning the gap. The CDR3 runs 15 residues. The CDR3 DNA sequence: TGTGCCAGCAGTTACTGGGGGGGTGGGAACACTGAAGCTTTCTTT. This encodes CASSYWGGGNTEAFF.

The chain is built from TRBV5-6 and TRBJ2-3, with 10 bases matching TRBD2. This CDR3 is built from 16 residues. Per the germline V gene, CDR1 is SGHDT and CDR2 is YYEEEE. The V segment lost 2 bases and the J segment 6 bases; nucleotides outside the gene matches: 9. In nucleotides, the CDR3 is TGTGCCAGCAGCTTAAGTCTAGCGGGGGTTACTGATACGCAGTATTTT. Translating it yields CASSLSLAGVTDTQYF.

The chain recombines TRBV5-6 with TRBJ1-5; D unclear. In germline, CDR1 is SGHDT, CDR2 YYEEEE. Trimming removed 0 bases from V and 2 bases from J, with 6 bases in between. The length of the CDR3 is 14 residues. The CDR3 region has the DNA TGTGCCAGCAGCTTGGGGGCAGGCAATCAGCCCCAGCATTTT. As protein: CASSLGAGNQPQHF.

This clone turned up a few times. This chain links TRBV5-8 with TRBJ1-5; D is ambiguous. V lost 6 bases, J lost 3 bases, and 13 bases lay in between. Germline CDR1 reads SGHTS; CDR2 reads YDEGEE. CDR3 length: 14 amino acids. The CDR3 DNA sequence: TGTGCCAGCAATCGAGGGAGCCCCAATCAGCCCCAGCATTTT. Translated, it gives CASNRGSPNQPQHF.

This rearrangement joins TRBV21-1 to TRBJ1-2; TRBD1 is the table's D call and was not checked against the DNA. TRBV21-1 constitutes a pseudogene. There are 15 residues in the CDR3. CDR3 nucleotides: TGTGCCAGCAGCACGAAAGACAGAACCCTGGAAGGCTACACCTTC. Protein product: CASSTKDRTLEGYTF.

V is TRBV2 and J is TRBJ1-5; a possible D gene is TRBD1 (6 bases). This CDR3 is built from 13 residues. V lost 7 bases, J lost 7 bases, and 14 bases lay in between. Per germline, CDR1 SNHLY and CDR2 FYNNEI. The CDR3 DNA follows: TGTGCCAGCACCAGGGGCCAGGGGCAGCCCCAGCATTTT. Encoded protein: CASTRGQGQPQHF.

The chain employs TRBV10-1 and TRBJ2-3; a possible D gene is TRBD2 (6 bases). Germline V gene data show CDR1 as WNHNN and CDR2 as SYGVQD (reference sequence). The CDR3 is made up of 14 amino acids. V gave up 5 bases and J gave up 2 bases, with 11 bases separating them. The CDR3: CASSWDSLTDTQYF. The CDR3 DNA reads as TGCGCCAGCAGTTGGGACTCCCTCACAGATACGCAGTATTTT.